This T cell receptor beta chain is drawn from a study of shared clonotypes between healthy human individuals. In the original processing: Junction-only immunoSEQ data arrived without quality scores, meaning filtering differed. Data came from immunoSEQ multiplex PCR; TCRdb stores just in-frame clones and leaves some out. The V and J calls and the clone size are those of that table, but D and trimming were determined from the DNA. The sample records 400,000 to 600,000 clones, about 80% being singletons. HIV-negative, healthy adults without recent acute infections or vaccinations were the donors. The ends were cut back, 2 bases at V and 2 bases at J, with 14 bases in the middle. This CDR3 comprises 15 residues. The germline gives CDR1 SGHRS, CDR2 YFSETQ.

The chain joins TRBV5-1 to TRBJ2-7; D may be TRBD1 (6 bases). Material for sequencing was PBMCs. This TCR came from a woman aged 40 to 55 in good health. Some clones in this sample may be carry-over from other donors' samples. The CDR3, as DNA: TGCGCCAGCAGCTTTGGTGCAGGGGTGACCTACGAGCAGTACTTC. Translation: CASSFGAGVTYEQYF.